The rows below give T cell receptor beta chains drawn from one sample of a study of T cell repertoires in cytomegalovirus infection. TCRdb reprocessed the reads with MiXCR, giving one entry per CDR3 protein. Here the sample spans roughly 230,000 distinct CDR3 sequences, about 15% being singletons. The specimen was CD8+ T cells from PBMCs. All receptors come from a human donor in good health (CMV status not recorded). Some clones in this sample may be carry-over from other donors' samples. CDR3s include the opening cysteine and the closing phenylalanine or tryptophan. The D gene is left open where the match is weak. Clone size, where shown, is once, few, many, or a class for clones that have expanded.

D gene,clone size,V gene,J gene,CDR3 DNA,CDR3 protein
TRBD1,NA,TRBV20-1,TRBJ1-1,TGCAGTGCTAGAGCTCTGGGACAGGGACTGAACACTGAAGCTTTCTTT,CSARALGQGLNTEAFF
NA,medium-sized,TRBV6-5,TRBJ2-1,TGTGCCAGCAGTTACTCGATATCCTGGGGAAACAATGAGCAGTTCTTC,CASSYSISWGNNEQFF
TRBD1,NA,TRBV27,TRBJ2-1,TGTGCCAGCAGTTTAGGGGGACAGTCCTACAATGAGCAGTTCTTC,CASSLGGQSYNEQFF
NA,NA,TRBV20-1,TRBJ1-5,TGCAGTGCTAGCCGGGGGGGGTTCCTTAGCAATCAGCCCCAGCATTTT,CSASRGGFLSNQPQHF
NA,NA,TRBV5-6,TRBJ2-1,TGTGCCAGCAGCTTAAGAGCGGCGTACAATGAGCAGTTCTTC,CASSLRAAYNEQFF
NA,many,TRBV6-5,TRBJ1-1,TGTGCCAGCACACCGACTCCGGGACAACTTGAAGCTTTCTTT,CASTPTPGQLEAFF
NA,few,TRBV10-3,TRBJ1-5,TGTGCCATCAGTGAGTCCCGGGTCAATCAGCCCCAGCATTTT,CAISESRVNQPQHF
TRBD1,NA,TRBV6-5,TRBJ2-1,TGTGCCAGCAGTACCGGGACAGGGGTTAACAATGAGCAGTTCTTC,CASSTGTGVNNEQFF
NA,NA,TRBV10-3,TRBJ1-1,TGTGCCATCGGGGGGGACGTCGAAAACACTGAAGCTTTCTTT,CAIGGDVENTEAFF
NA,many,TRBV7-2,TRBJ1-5,TGTGCCAGCAGCTGGGGGCGGGGTCAGCCCCAGCATTTT,CASSWGRGQPQHF
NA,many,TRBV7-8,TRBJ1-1,TGTGCCAGCTCTGTGGGGAGAACTGAAGCTTTCTTT,CASSVGRTEAFF
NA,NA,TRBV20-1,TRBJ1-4,TGCAGTGCTAGGCGCCGGGAGGGTGAAAAACTGTTTTTT,CSARRREGEKLFF
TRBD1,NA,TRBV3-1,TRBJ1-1,TGTGCCAGCAGCCCACGAATGCGACTGGACAGGGACCTCACTGAAGCTTTCTTT,CASSPRMRLDRDLTEAFF
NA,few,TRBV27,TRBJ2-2,TGTGCCAGCAGTCCTGACACCGGGGAGCTGTTTTTT,CASSPDTGELFF
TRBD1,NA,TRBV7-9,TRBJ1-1,TGTGCCAGCAGCTCTCCTAGACAGGGGCAAGAAAAAACTGAAGCTTTCTTT,CASSSPRQGQEKTEAFF
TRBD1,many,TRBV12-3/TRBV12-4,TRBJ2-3,TGTGCCAGCAGTTTGGGACAGGGGCTATTCACAGATACGCAGTATTTT,CASSLGQGLFTDTQYF
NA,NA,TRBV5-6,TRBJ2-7,TGTGCCAGCAGCTTCGGGACGTCTCTCTACGAGCAGTACTTC,CASSFGTSLYEQYF
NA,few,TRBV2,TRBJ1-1,TGTGCCGCGTCAGGGGAGGAAGCTTTCTTT,CAASGEEAFF
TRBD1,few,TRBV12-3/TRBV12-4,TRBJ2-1,TGTGCCAGCAGTTTTTATCGGACAGGGGGCCGGTCCTACAATGAGCAGTTCTTC,CASSFYRTGGRSYNEQFF
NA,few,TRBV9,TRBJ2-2,TGTGCCAGCAGCGTAGGTCCACCCGGGGAGCTGTTTTTT,CASSVGPPGELFF
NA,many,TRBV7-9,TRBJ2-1,TGTGCCTATTCTCCAGGGGAATCCTACAATGAGCAGTTCTTC,CAYSPGESYNEQFF